This TCR beta chain was captured in a study of monozygotic twins with inflammatory bowel disease. Amplification used two nested PCRs: 16 cycles, then eight to ten cycles, on TCRalpha/TCRbeta cDNA. Using the 5' RACE reads, TCRdb records one entry per CDR3 protein without DNA. This table lists around 400,000 distinct CDR3 sequences. This CDR3 spans 17 amino acids. Per germline, CDR1 MNHEY and CDR2 SMNVEV (reference sequence). J is TRBJ1-5 and V is TRBV27; the D call from TCRdb, TRBD1, cannot be confirmed without DNA. The sequenced sample consisted of blood. The TCR comes from a human donor with ulcerative colitis or Crohn's disease, or a healthy co-twin of an affected twin (not recorded which). This chain's CDR3 is CASSTVATGFGNQPQHF.